A single sample gave rise to the 9 T cell receptor beta chains below, sequenced in a study of cytomegalovirus exposure and HLA in healthy donors. PCR involved 60 Vbeta and 13 Jbeta primers. Sequenced by immunoSEQ multiplex PCR; TCRdb stores in-frame clones only, minus some. The table includes about 110,000 clones, about 79% detected once. The material sequenced was PBMCs. The receptors come from a man aged 50 or older in good health and CMV-seropositive.

The chain employs TRBV15 and TRBJ2-5, with 7 positions matching TRBD2. Per germline, CDR1 LNHNV and CDR2 YYDKDF (reference sequence). CDR3 length equals 16 residues. J was trimmed by 1 base and V by 0 bases; bases with no gene match: 5. The CDR3 is CATSRESSGFQETQYF. CDR3 nucleotide sequence: TGTGCCACCAGCAGAGAGTCTAGCGGTTTCCAAGAGACCCAGTACTTC.

This chain uses TRBV7-9 with TRBJ2-7, with 12 bases fitting TRBD2. J lost 3 bases, V lost 5 bases, and 5 bases had no gene match. The CDR3 covers 15 residues. CDR1 is SEHNR and CDR2 is FQNEAQ in the germline V gene (reference sequence). In nucleotides, the CDR3 is TGTGCCAGCAGCCAAGGACTAGCGGGAATCTACGAGCAGTACTTC. It translates to CASSQGLAGIYEQYF.

The rearrangement uses TRBV4-2 and TRBJ2-6; D gene unclear. Trimming left V 0 bases short and J 0 bases short, with 12 bases between. The CDR3 loop spans 18 amino acids. Per the germline V gene, CDR1 is LGHNA and CDR2 is YNFKEQ. The DNA of the CDR3 is TGTGCCAGCAGCCAAGAGGCCAGATCAAGCTCTGGGGCCAACGTCCTGACTTTC. The encoded protein is CASSQEARSSSGANVLTF.

The rearrangement links TRBV2 to TRBJ2-1; TRBD2 matches at 8 bases. CDR3 length: 16 residues. V dropped 3 bases and J dropped 8; count of bases not matched to a gene: 12. Germline V gene sequence: CDR1 SNHLY, CDR2 FYNNEI. This chain's CDR3 is CASSDGAGGPRDEQFF. CDR3 bases: TGTGCCAGCAGTGATGGGGCGGGAGGTCCTCGGGATGAGCAGTTCTTC.

The V call is TRBV30, the J call TRBJ2-5; 7 bases fit TRBD1. The J call is in doubt because the DNA end fits TRBJ2-7 better. The CDR3 length is 13 residues. Germline V CDR1 and CDR2: GTSNPN, SVGIG (reference sequence). The CDR3 spells CAWARGISYEQYF. DNA for the CDR3: TGTGCCTGGGCCAGGGGGATCTCCTACGAGCAGTACTTC.

The chain recombines TRBV4-1 with TRBJ2-5, with 8 bases identical to TRBD1. The DNA matches TRBJ2-7 better at its end, which makes the J call doubtful. CDR1 and CDR2 from the germline V gene are MGHRA and YSYEKL. This CDR3 contains 14 residues. In nucleotides, the CDR3 is TGCGCCAGCAGCCGACCGGGACAGGCCTACGAGCAGTACTTC. This sequence encodes CASSRPGQAYEQYF.

This rearrangement joins TRBV4-2 to TRBJ2-2; TRBD1 aligns across 8 bases. The CDR3 is 15 residues long. The V gene end was trimmed by 4 bases and the J gene end by 4 bases; junction bases not matched to a gene: 5. Germline V CDR1 and CDR2: LGHNA, YNFKEQ. In nucleotides, the CDR3 is TGTGCCAGCAGCCCGGGACAGGTCGGCACCGGGGAGCTGTTTTTT. It specifies CASSPGQVGTGELFF.

This clone is a singleton in its sample. The chain joins TRBV5-4 to TRBJ1-1; D is uncertain. Germline V gene data show CDR1 as SGHNT and CDR2 as YYREEE (reference sequence). CDR3 length: 14 residues. V lost 4 bases, J lost 5 bases, and 15 bases lay in between. The CDR3 reads CASSVTGVGTEAFF. The CDR3 DNA reads as TGTGCCAGCAGCGTAACCGGGGTGGGGACTGAAGCTTTCTTT.

This clone was seen a handful of times. V usage is TRBV5-6 and J usage is TRBJ2-3; D is perhaps TRBD1 (6 bases). This CDR3 is built from 13 residues. Germline-derived CDR1 and CDR2 are SGHDT and YYEEEE. Trimming stripped 2 bases from V and 9 bases from J, with 13 bases between. The CDR3 DNA is TGTGCCAGCAGCTTTTTATCCAGGGGCACGCAGTATTTT. Its protein product is CASSFLSRGTQYF.